These T cell receptor gamma chains were read from a single sample in a study of gammadelta T cells in human blood. TCRdb applied CATT to the RT-PCR reads for clone calling. The top ten clones hold about three fifths of a sample with more than 100 gamma-chain clones, approximately 6.3% of them seen once. Sequenced: Vgamma9Vdelta2 gamma-delta T cells from infant blood. These receptors all stem from a human donor. The CDR3 runs from the conserved cysteine through the conserved F or W. The size field reads once, few or many counts, or a class when the clone is expanded.

>TRGV10|hyperexpanded|TRGJP1|14
CAAWDYTTGWFKIF
TGTGCTGCGTGGGATTATACCACTGGTTGGTTCAAGATATTT
>TRGV9|large|TRGJP|17
CALWEDPQELGKKIKVF
TGTGCCTTGTGGGAAGATCCTCAAGAGTTGGGCAAAAAAATCAAGGTATTT
>TRGV10|large|TRGJP1|19
CAAWDYSSRASSTGWFKIF
TGTGCTGCGTGGGATTATAGTAGTCGGGCCTCCTCCACTGGTTGGTTCAAGATATTT
>TRGV9|large|TRGJP|16
CALWEVSELGKKIKVF
TGTGCCTTGTGGGAGGTATCCGAGTTGGGCAAAAAAATCAAGGTATTT